This entry lists 20 T cell receptor beta chains sequenced from one sample in a study of T cell responses to AZD1222 COVID-19 vaccine. TCRdb keeps only in-frame clones here, not all; method: immunoSEQ multiplex PCR. The repertoire has approximately 30,000 clones, over 75% of them found once; the top ten carry more than 9.5%. This specimen consisted of peripheral blood, obtained 28 days after the second AZD1222 dose. The receptors stem from an adult who received the AZD1222 COVID-19 vaccine.

This chain links TRBV3-1 (or the pseudogene TRBV3-2) with TRBJ2-1; the match to TRBD2 covers 8 bases. This CDR3 has 17 amino acids. From germline, CDR1 is LGHDT and CDR2 YNNKEL (reference sequence). The V and J ends lost 1 base and 5 bases, in that order; junction bases with no gene match: 10. CDR3 nucleotide sequence: TGTGCCAGCAGCCAAGCCTCGCGCGGGAGGTGGAACAATGAGCAGTTCTTC. It translates to CASSQASRGRWNNEQFF.

The CDR3 DNA follows: TGCAGTGCGCCTTTAAAAGACACCATATATTTT. It specifies CSAPLKDTIYF. The genes are TRBV20-1 and TRBJ1-3; D ambiguous. The V end was cut by 6 bases, the J end by 8 bases, with 11 bases between. The length of the CDR3 is 11 residues. Germline values: CDR1 DFQATT, CDR2 SNEGSKA (reference sequence).

CDR3 residues: CASSFGGGRQETQYF. The CDR3 region has the DNA TGTGCCAGCAGCTTTGGCGGGGGGAGACAAGAGACCCAGTACTTC. The V gene is TRBV7-2, the J gene TRBJ2-5; 8 bases line up with TRBD2. V was pared by 3 bases and J by 2 bases, with 5 bases of the junction left unmatched. Germline V gene data show CDR1 as SGHTA and CDR2 as FQGNSA. This CDR3 is 15 amino acids long.

The rearrangement uses TRBV3-1 (or the pseudogene TRBV3-2) and TRBJ1-4, with D tentatively TRBD1 (5 bases). V was pared by 4 bases and J by 0 bases, with 12 bases between. The CDR3 extends over 16 amino acids. Germline CDR1 and CDR2: LGHDT and YNNKEL (reference sequence). DNA for the CDR3: TGTGCCAGCAGCCCCTATTTGGGGGCAACTAATGAAAAACTGTTTTTT. Encoded protein: CASSPYLGATNEKLFF.

The V call is TRBV5-1, the J call TRBJ2-3, with TRBD1 matching 9 bases. Trimming cost V 4 bases and J 7 bases; bases outside gene matches: 10. The CDR3 consists of 15 residues. Germline V CDR1 and CDR2: SGHRS, YFSETQ. The CDR3 DNA reads TGCGCCAGCAGCAACACAGGGGGCCCCTTATATACGCAGTATTTT. Translated: CASSNTGGPLYTQYF.

This clone appeared once. This sequence joins TRBV24-1 and TRBJ1-2; D is unresolved. The V gene's germline CDR1 is KGHDR and CDR2 SFDVKD. CDR3 length equals 13 residues. Between the trimmed V and J ends, which lost 4 bases and 4 bases, there was a span of 9 bases. The CDR3: CATSEGSGYGYTF. In nucleotides, the CDR3 is TGTGCCACCAGTGAGGGAAGTGGCTATGGCTACACCTTC.

V and J are TRBV19 and TRBJ2-1; D is undetermined. V dropped 1 base and J dropped 4 bases, with 5 bases sitting between them. Germline CDR1 LNHDA, CDR2 SQIVND (reference sequence). The CDR3 runs to 13 residues. Here the CDR3 DNA reads TGTGCCAGTAGTATAGGTCCTTACAATGAGCAGTTCTTC. This codes for CASSIGPYNEQFF.

The V gene is TRBV7-2, the J gene TRBJ2-2, with 7 bases matching TRBD2. The trim removed 9 bases at V and 2 bases at J, leaving 12 bases unmatched. Germline V gives CDR1 SGHTA, CDR2 FQGNSA. The CDR3 runs 16 residues. CDR3 sequence reads: CASKGRASGNTGELFF. In DNA, the CDR3 is TGTGCCAGTAAAGGTCGGGCTAGCGGAAACACCGGGGAGCTGTTTTTT.

This clone was recorded once. CDR3 nucleotide sequence: TGTGCCAGCCGTACCCTGGCAGAGCAGTTCTTC. Amino acids: CASRTLAEQFF. The rearrangement uses TRBV28 and TRBJ2-1; D is ambiguous. The CDR3 extends over 11 amino acids. Trimming removed 8 bases at V and 10 bases at J, with 12 bases between. Germline CDR1 MDHEN, CDR2 SYDVKM. The variable domain in full, with the rest retrieved from reference TRBV28 and TRBJ2-1, is DVKVTQSSRYLVKRTGEKVFLECVQDMDHENMFWYRQDPGLGLRLIYFSYDVKMKEKGDIPEGYSVSREKKERFSLILESASTNQTSMYLCASRTLAEQFFGPGTRLTVL.

The rearrangement uses TRBV14 and TRBJ1-1; 8 bases match TRBD1. CDR1 is SGHDN and CDR2 is FVKESK in the germline V gene. The V gene end was trimmed by 3 bases and the J gene end by 5 bases; junction bases not matched to a gene: 8. The CDR3 consists of 15 residues. The CDR3 region has the DNA TGTGCCAGCAGCCAGCGGACAGGGAGAGGTACTGAAGCTTTCTTT. Translating gives CASSQRTGRGTEAFF.

The rearrangement uses TRBV5-8 and TRBJ2-5; D remains unclear. The germline gives CDR1 SGHTS, CDR2 YDEGEE. This CDR3 has 12 amino acids. The V end lost 3 bases, the J end lost 0 bases, and 3 bases lay between the germline ends. The CDR3 region is CASSWDQETQYF. The DNA of the CDR3 is TGTGCCAGCAGCTGGGACCAAGAGACCCAGTACTTC.

The chain has TRBV19 and TRBJ1-5; 7 bases match TRBD1. Losses at the gene ends were 0 bases for V and 4 bases for J; bases not matched to a gene: 0. CDR1 is LNHDA and CDR2 is SQIVND in the germline V gene (reference sequence). This CDR3 is 14 amino acids long. The CDR3, as DNA: TGTGCCAGTAGTATAGAGACAGGGAATCAGCCCCAGCATTTT. Its translation is CASSIETGNQPQHF.

The gene calls are TRBV6-5 and TRBJ2-7; 8 bases align to TRBD2. J lost 3 bases, V lost 5 bases, and 3 bases had no gene match. The CDR3 is 13 residues long. The germline V gene has CDR1 MNHEY and CDR2 SVGAGI. The CDR3 reads CASSRGGFYEQYF. In nucleotides, the CDR3 is TGTGCCAGCAGTCGGGGGGGGTTCTACGAGCAGTACTTC.

The chain combines TRBV10-3 with TRBJ1-3; D possibly corresponds to TRBD1 (5 bases). CDR1 and CDR2 (germline): ENHRY, SYGVKD. This CDR3 has 14 amino acids. V was clipped by 2 bases and J by 7 bases, with 12 bases between them. The CDR3, as DNA: TGTGCCATCAGTGAGGACCCAGGGTCGAACACCATATATTTT. This sequence encodes CAISEDPGSNTIYF.

The chain's CDR3 is CASSFFKRSSYNEQFF. The CDR3 region has the DNA TGTGCCAGCAGCTTTTTTAAGCGGAGCTCCTACAATGAGCAGTTCTTC. The chain couples TRBV5-8 to TRBJ2-1; maybe TRBD2 (5 bases). Germline V lookup: CDR1 SGHTS, CDR2 YDEGEE. The CDR3 has 16 amino acids. Trimming took 2 bases from V and 0 from J, leaving 12 bases between them.

The CDR3 DNA sequence: TGTGCCAGCGATCGTGAAGGGGGCTCAACAGATACGCAGTATTTT. Its translation: CASDREGGSTDTQYF. The chain joins TRBV5-8 to TRBJ2-3, with 7 bases fitting TRBD1. CDR1 SGHTS and CDR2 YDEGEE come from the germline V gene. The CDR3 has 15 residues. V trimming: 7 bases; J trimming: 3 bases; junction bases outside the gene matches: 11.

The chain uses TRBV7-9 and TRBJ2-1; a weak D match, TRBD2 (5 bases). Germline V lookup: CDR1 SEHNR, CDR2 FQNEAQ (reference sequence). CDR3 length: 16 amino acids. V lost 1 base and J 5 bases, leaving 15 bases between the germline ends. CDR3 sequence reads: CASSLGLAVLHNEQFF. DNA of the CDR3: TGTGCCAGCAGCTTAGGGCTAGCTGTACTACACAATGAGCAGTTCTTC.

The V call is TRBV5-5, the J call TRBJ2-1, with D unresolved. The germline gives CDR1 SGHKS, CDR2 YYEKEE (reference sequence). The CDR3 contains 12 residues. Trimming stripped 0 bases from V and 8 bases from J, with 6 bases between. CDR3 in DNA: TGTGCCAGCAGCTTGGCCCGGGATGAGCAGTTCTTC. Its translation: CASSLARDEQFF.

This clone was counted only a few times. The V call is TRBV12-3 or TRBV12-4, the J call TRBJ1-1; no reliable D call. CDR3 length equals 12 residues. Trimming stripped 7 bases from V and 5 bases from J, with 11 bases between. The CDR3 DNA reads as TGTGCCAGCACCTTCACGAGGACTGAAGCTTTCTTT. Translating it yields CASTFTRTEAFF.

The chain employs TRBV19 and TRBJ2-3; tentatively, D is TRBD1 or TRBD2 (6 bases each). Trimming took off 7 bases at V and 4 bases at J, with 15 bases between the two ends. From germline, CDR1 is LNHDA and CDR2 SQIVND (reference sequence). This CDR3 has 14 amino acids. CDR3 sequence reads: CASMRGGNADTQYF. In DNA, the CDR3 is TGTGCCAGTATGAGAGGGGGGAACGCAGATACGCAGTATTTT.